The clone carrying this T cell receptor beta chain was found a few times. V was clipped by 4 bases and J by 4 bases, with 14 bases between them. CDR3 length: 15 residues. Germline V gene sequence: CDR1 MGHDK, CDR2 SYGVNS. The data derive from a study of patients and donors after allogeneic stem cell transplantation. Each CDR3 protein gets one entry after TCRdb re-called the RT-PCR reads with MiXCR. The sample holds over 400,000 distinct CDR3 sequences, 15% to 20% seen once. This chain connects TRBV25-1 to TRBJ2-1; D is unclear. The sequenced sample was blood, either unsorted or a sorted T cell fraction (not recorded which). The source is a human donor who was either an allogeneic HSCT recipient or a stem cell or donor lymphocyte infusion donor (not recorded which). It is not recorded whose cells these are; they may come from a transplant donor. The CDR3 nucleotides are TGTGCCAGCAGTGGGGCCCGCAGGCTGTACAATGAGCAGTTCTTC. It yields the protein CASSGARRLYNEQFF. Filled out from reference TRBV25-1 and TRBJ2-1, the complete variable domain reads EADIYQTPRYLVIGTGKKITLECSQTMGHDKMYWYQQDPGMELHLIHYSYGVNSTEKGDLSSESTVSRIRTEHFPLTLESARPSHTSQYLCASSGARRLYNEQFFGPGTRLTVL.